The rows below give T cell receptor beta chains drawn from one sample of a study of T-cell reconstitution after alpha-beta-depleted transplantation in children. TCRdb redid the calling of the PCR reads with MiXCR, one entry per CDR3 protein. Of about 870,000 distinct CDR3 sequences listed, around 15% were seen once; the top ten hold roughly 4.8%. This specimen was PBMCs, mostly from graft donor cells, taken 360 days after TCRalphabeta/CD19-depleted stem cell transplant. These TCRs come from a male patient between 5 and 17 years old who had a stem cell transplant for acute lymphoblastic leukemia, so the T cells may come from the graft donor. Both conserved end residues are part of each CDR3. The D gene is left open where the match is weak. Clone size, where shown, is once, few, many, or a class for clones that have expanded.

v_call	d_call	j_call	clone_size	cdr3_nt	cdr3_aa
TRBV29-1	NA	TRBJ2-5	NA	TGCAGCATCGAACGCGAGACCCAGTACTTC	CSIERETQYF
TRBV12-3/TRBV12-4	TRBD2	TRBJ2-1	NA	TGTGCCAGCAGTTTAAAGACTTACGGGAGGGTCTATGAGCAGTTCTTC	CASSLKTYGRVYEQFF
TRBV7-9	TRBD2	TRBJ2-1	NA	TGTGCCAGGGAGGGACTAGCAGACAATGAGCAGTTCTTC	CAREGLADNEQFF
TRBV7-8	NA	TRBJ2-1	few	TGTGCCAGCAGCATACGGACCTTAGGGGGGGTGCAGTTCTTC	CASSIRTLGGVQFF
TRBV6-4	TRBD1	TRBJ1-1	NA	TGTGCCAGCAGGCGGACAGGGACTGGGCACTCGTCTATGAACACTGAAGCTTTCTTT	CASRRTGTGHSSMNTEAFF
TRBV7-3	NA	TRBJ2-7	few	TGTGCCAGCAGCTTAAACTCGGCAGCTATTCCCTACGAGCAGTACTTC	CASSLNSAAIPYEQYF
TRBV3-1	NA	TRBJ2-7	few	TGTGCCAGCAGCCCTTGGACCTCGGGGGAGCAGTACTTC	CASSPWTSGEQYF
TRBV4-2	NA	TRBJ2-3	NA	TGTGCCAGCAGCCAAGAATCGGGCACAGATACGCAGTATTTT	CASSQESGTDTQYF
TRBV7-2	TRBD2	TRBJ2-5	few	TGTGCCAGCAGCTTACCCTGGACTAGCGGGGGCCAAGAGACCCAGTACTTC	CASSLPWTSGGQETQYF
TRBV27	NA	TRBJ2-7	many	TGTGCCAGCAGCCAGGGATCCTGGGTGAGGAGCGAGCAGTACTTC	CASSQGSWVRSEQYF
TRBV9	NA	TRBJ2-5	few	TGTGCCAGCAGCGTCGGGGGAGACCAAGAGACCCAGTACTTC	CASSVGGDQETQYF
TRBV4-1	NA	TRBJ2-1	NA	TGCGCCAGCAGCCAAGCCCGGGCGGGGACAGCACCCATTCCATGGCAGTTCTTC	CASSQARAGTAPIPWQFF
TRBV12-3/TRBV12-4	NA	TRBJ2-7	NA	TGTGCCAGCACTCAACAGTCCCCCCCCTACGAGCAGTACTTC	CASTQQSPPYEQYF